This T cell receptor (beta chain) was documented in a study of shared clonotypes between healthy human individuals. Germline V gene sequence: CDR1 SQVTM, CDR2 ANQGSEA. The V gene lost 4 bases and the J gene lost 7 bases, with 17 bases spanning the gap. The CDR3 contains 14 residues. Measured with immunoSEQ multiplex PCR; TCRdb has only the in-frame clones, and not every one. The sample has roughly 2.2 million clones, approximately 93% seen once. The receptor was isolated from a man between 18 and 29 years old in good health. Some clones in this sample may be carry-over from other donors' samples. The sample taken for sequencing was naive CD4+ T cells from PBMCs. Subset of the sample: CD45RA+ positively selected. V gene TRBV29-1 combines with J gene TRBJ2-1; D is uncertain. CDR3 residues: CSVAGSGAPNEQFF. The CDR3 region has the DNA TGCAGCGTTGCGGGCTCCGGAGCCCCGAATGAGCAGTTCTTC.